This T cell receptor beta chain was documented in a study of CD8+ T cells in alopecia areata. Lesional scalp tissue (obtained by punch biopsy) and peripheral blood were collected from alopecia areata patients. Germline values: CDR1 ENHRY, CDR2 SYGVKD. The CDR3 totals 14 residues. V gave up 2 bases and J gave up 1 base; unmatched junction bases: 1. Points from the study as a whole: Sequencing of scalp tissue also captures the resident alphabeta T cells of normal skin.

cDNA prepared by RNA extraction and subsequent reverse transcription served as the template for sequencing. Repertoires were generated with immunoSEQ multiplex PCR, while TCRdb's copy carries only in-frame clones and drops some. This table holds approximately 130,000 clones, about 50% found once. Note on this clone: What it binds is not known.

Material: NKG2D-low CD8+ T cells sorted from blood. The source is a human donor with alopecia areata. The chain recombines TRBV10-3 with TRBJ2-5; 7 bases are a match to TRBD2. CDR3 sequence reads: CAISEAGVQETQYF. The CDR3 nucleotides read TGTGCCATCAGTGAGGCGGGGGTCCAAGAGACCCAGTACTTC.